The clone carrying this TCR beta chain was detected ten times or more. This sample is part of a study of T cells in Graves' hyperthyroidism and ophthalmopathy. The authors deemed Graves' hyperthyroidism stable absent ophthalmopathy progression within 18 months. Uncontrolled infection, other autoimmune disease, pregnancy or lactation barred patients from enrollment. Clinical symptoms, serum thyroxine and TRAb, thyroid ultrasound and orbital computed tomography were used for the diagnoses. Source material for PBMCs was about 10 ml fresh peripheral blood. CDR1 is PRHDT and CDR2 is FYEKMQ in the germline V gene (reference sequence). The ends were cut back, 5 bases at V and 3 bases at J, with 10 bases in the middle. There are 13 residues in the CDR3. The TCR beta CDR3 regions underwent amplification using RNA transcripts as the source. A set of HTBI primers served as the primers for a first-round RT-PCR of the TCR CDR3. TCRdb reprocessed the multiplex PCR reads with MiXCR, giving one entry per CDR3 protein. This table has 600,000 to 750,000 distinct CDR3 sequences, roughly 17% appearing once.

The clonotype originates from a man between 50 and 59 years old with Graves' hyperthyroidism. The rearrangement links TRBV13 to TRBJ1-1; D perhaps matches TRBD1 (5 bases). Specimen: blood. In DNA, the CDR3 is TGTGCCAGCAGCCGCAGGGTAGACACTGAAGCTTTCTTT. It yields the protein CASSRRVDTEAFF.